The clone carrying this T cell receptor beta chain was found a few times. As yet, its antigen is unknown. The entry originates in a study of T-cell memory formation after mild COVID-19. The junction had 8 bases not matched to a gene; V was cut back by 0 bases and J by 4 bases. CDR3 length: 16 residues. The germline gives CDR1 DFQATT, CDR2 SNEGSKA (reference sequence). TCRdb reanalysed the 5' RACE reads using MiXCR and keeps one entry per CDR3 protein. The data contain roughly 610,000 distinct CDR3 sequences, around 16% of them singletons. The study, taken as a whole, reports: Among clones contracting day 15 to 85, CD4/CD8 was balanced, whereas later expanders leaned CD4+. For contracting clones, CD4+ ones sat mainly in CM and EM, CD8+ in EMRA.

Source material: PBMCs or a T cell subset sorted from them (not recorded which). The chain carries TRBV20-1 and TRBJ2-1, with TRBD1 identical over 8 bases. The sequence was collected from an adult woman who had mild COVID-19 (a few samples of this study predate the infection). Cell type and time point are not known. The CDR3 bases are TGCAGTGCTAGAGATCAGGGGGCTAGACGATACAATGAGCAGTTCTTC. Its protein is CSARDQGARRYNEQFF.